The subject of this entry is one TCR beta chain. The data stem from a study of cytomegalovirus exposure and HLA in healthy donors. Germline V lookup: CDR1 SGHRS, CDR2 YFSETQ. Trimming cost V 0 bases and J 1 base; bases outside gene matches: 2. CDR3 size: 16 residues. Generated by immunoSEQ multiplex PCR, the TCRdb table keeps only in-frame clones and is missing some. The sample lists 200,000 to 300,000 clones; around 86% were seen once. V is TRBV5-1 and J is TRBJ2-7; 12 bases map to TRBD2. The sequence derives from a woman aged 25 to 39 in good health and CMV-seropositive. The specimen was PBMCs. The DNA for the CDR3 is TGCGCCAGCAGCTTGGGACTAGCGGGGGATTCCTACGAGCAGTACTTC. Translating it yields CASSLGLAGDSYEQYF. The complete variable domain, with remaining parts taken from reference TRBV5-1 and TRBJ2-7, reads KAGVTQTPRYLIKTRGQQVTLSCSPISGHRSVSWYQQTPGQGLQFLFEYFSETQRNKGNFPGRFSGRQFSNSRSEMNVSTLELGDSALYLCASSLGLAGDSYEQYFGPGTRLTVT.